This T cell receptor beta chain was sequenced for a study of T cell responses to AZD1222 COVID-19 vaccine. On this clone: Its cognate antigen is unknown.

Study findings and constraints: At 160-218 and 743-854, vaccine-associated CD4 TCRs were dominant, and they spanned spike. The breadth and depth of Spike-specific TCRs increased once two AZD1222 doses had been given. Baseline seropositives among AZD1222 recipients totaled only five to seven. Donors were largely white British and mainly female; clonal diversity was possibly underestimated.

This CDR3 comprises 17 residues. Germline V CDR1 and CDR2: KGHSH, LQKENI. Trimming cost V 6 bases and J 1 base, with 19 bases left between them. Sequenced by immunoSEQ multiplex PCR; TCRdb stores in-frame clones only, minus some. The repertoire has about 110,000 clones, less than 95% of them found once; the top ten carry around 7.8%. The TCR sequence derives from an adult in good health. This sequence joins TRBV18 and TRBJ1-3; a weak D match, TRBD1 (5 bases). The material sequenced was peripheral blood, taken on day 0 of AZD1222 vaccination. The CDR3: CASSPYVQGLSGNTIYF. CDR3 nucleotides: TGTGCCAGCTCCCCATACGTGCAGGGATTGTCTGGAAACACCATATATTTT.